This entry describes one TCR beta chain. What antigen it recognizes has not been identified. Base-call qualities are not available, and no considerably larger clone is one nucleotide away. This sample was included in a study of blood T cell repertoires in COVID-19 (dated by TCRdb to the early 2020s). Turning to the overall study: Samples from collaborators originated in the United States, Italy and Spain and spanned both the acute and convalescent phases of COVID-19. The material from the prospective study consisted of cDNA or gDNA derived from T cells, B-cell-depleted T cells, or PBMCs. Deeply sampled blood TCRbeta repertoires from subjects exposed to, actively infected with, or recovered from COVID-19 were included in the dataset. The repertoires were released in a freely available public database meant as a resource for research on the immune response to SARS-CoV-2. Samples were obtained from the ongoing ImmuneRACE study (first 160 participants) and from some 1,300 subjects provided by 6 global collaborators. Nearly every sample came with metadata listing a de-identified subject ID, COVID-19 status, age in years and sex. Where HLA class I and class II types were available, the types were taken from metadata supplied by the sample provider, not from assay-based typing.

Whole blood was collected in K2EDTA tubes by collaborating institutions according to the institutions' own protocols. For TCRbeta analysis, collaborator samples were shipped as frozen whole blood, as isolated PBMCs, or as DNA extracted from either sample type. Reading from cysteine to phenylalanine, the CDR3 counts 13 amino acids. Only the CDR3 DNA is retained, 39 bases long and in frame from the first base. The V and J ends are trimmed by 4 bases and 2 bases, leaving 11 bases between them. Reading the germline V gene (reference sequence) gives CDR1 GTSNPN and CDR2 SVGIG. TCRbeta CDR3 regions were amplified from genomic DNA by means of the immunoSEQ Assay, a bias-controlled multiplex PCR. For the original study's pipeline: The number of nucleated cells in each sample was estimated by amplification of reference gene primers within the assay. To quantify the absolute abundance of each unique TCRbeta CDR3 rearrangement, sequence reads were collapsed and filtered. For each sample, productive Simpson clonality was calculated as the square root of Simpson's diversity index over productive rearrangements. TCRdb provides this immuneACCESS table in a form limited to in-frame rearrangements. Some clones are lacking; in checked studies, under half of them reflect an unresolved V gene, and why the rest are absent is not known. V and J calls plus clone size are reproduced from that table; the DNA served to infer D and trimming. For this sample there are about 670,000 clones; 90% appear just once. The ten biggest clones cover 0.2% to 0.3% of the sample.

The research as a whole found: The amount of clinical and demographic metadata varied by source and participant and was provided uncurated.

The source of this sequence is a woman aged 18-35 years with acute or convalescent COVID-19. Input material: peripheral blood. The V and J genes are TRBV30 and TRBJ1-1, and the D gene may be TRBD1, 5 bases matching. The CDR3 reads as follows: CAWTQGLNTEAFF. The DNA sequence reads TGTGCCTGGACCCAGGGCTTAAACACTGAAGCTTTCTTT.